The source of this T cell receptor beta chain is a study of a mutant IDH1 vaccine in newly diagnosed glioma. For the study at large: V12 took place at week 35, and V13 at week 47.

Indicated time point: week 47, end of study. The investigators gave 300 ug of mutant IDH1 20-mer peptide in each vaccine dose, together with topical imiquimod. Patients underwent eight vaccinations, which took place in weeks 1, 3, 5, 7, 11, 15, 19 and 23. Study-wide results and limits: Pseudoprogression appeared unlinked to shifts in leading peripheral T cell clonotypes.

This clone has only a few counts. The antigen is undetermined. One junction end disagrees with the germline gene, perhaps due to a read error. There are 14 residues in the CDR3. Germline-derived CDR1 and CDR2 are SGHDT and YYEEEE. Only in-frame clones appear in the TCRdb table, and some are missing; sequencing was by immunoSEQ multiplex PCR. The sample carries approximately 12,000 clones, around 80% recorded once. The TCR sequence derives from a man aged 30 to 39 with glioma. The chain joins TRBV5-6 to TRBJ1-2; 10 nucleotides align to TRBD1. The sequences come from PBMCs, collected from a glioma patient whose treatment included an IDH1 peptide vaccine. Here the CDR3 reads CASTLGGQGIGYTF. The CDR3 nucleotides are TGTGCCAGCACCTTGGGGGGACAGGGGATTGGCTACACCTTC. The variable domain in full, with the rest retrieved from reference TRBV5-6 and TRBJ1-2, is DAGVTQSPTHLIKTRGQQVTLRCSPKSGHDTVSWYQQALGQGPQFIFQYYEEEERQRGNFPDRFSGHQFPNYSSELNVNALLLGDSALYLCASTLGGQGIGYTFGSGTRLTVV.